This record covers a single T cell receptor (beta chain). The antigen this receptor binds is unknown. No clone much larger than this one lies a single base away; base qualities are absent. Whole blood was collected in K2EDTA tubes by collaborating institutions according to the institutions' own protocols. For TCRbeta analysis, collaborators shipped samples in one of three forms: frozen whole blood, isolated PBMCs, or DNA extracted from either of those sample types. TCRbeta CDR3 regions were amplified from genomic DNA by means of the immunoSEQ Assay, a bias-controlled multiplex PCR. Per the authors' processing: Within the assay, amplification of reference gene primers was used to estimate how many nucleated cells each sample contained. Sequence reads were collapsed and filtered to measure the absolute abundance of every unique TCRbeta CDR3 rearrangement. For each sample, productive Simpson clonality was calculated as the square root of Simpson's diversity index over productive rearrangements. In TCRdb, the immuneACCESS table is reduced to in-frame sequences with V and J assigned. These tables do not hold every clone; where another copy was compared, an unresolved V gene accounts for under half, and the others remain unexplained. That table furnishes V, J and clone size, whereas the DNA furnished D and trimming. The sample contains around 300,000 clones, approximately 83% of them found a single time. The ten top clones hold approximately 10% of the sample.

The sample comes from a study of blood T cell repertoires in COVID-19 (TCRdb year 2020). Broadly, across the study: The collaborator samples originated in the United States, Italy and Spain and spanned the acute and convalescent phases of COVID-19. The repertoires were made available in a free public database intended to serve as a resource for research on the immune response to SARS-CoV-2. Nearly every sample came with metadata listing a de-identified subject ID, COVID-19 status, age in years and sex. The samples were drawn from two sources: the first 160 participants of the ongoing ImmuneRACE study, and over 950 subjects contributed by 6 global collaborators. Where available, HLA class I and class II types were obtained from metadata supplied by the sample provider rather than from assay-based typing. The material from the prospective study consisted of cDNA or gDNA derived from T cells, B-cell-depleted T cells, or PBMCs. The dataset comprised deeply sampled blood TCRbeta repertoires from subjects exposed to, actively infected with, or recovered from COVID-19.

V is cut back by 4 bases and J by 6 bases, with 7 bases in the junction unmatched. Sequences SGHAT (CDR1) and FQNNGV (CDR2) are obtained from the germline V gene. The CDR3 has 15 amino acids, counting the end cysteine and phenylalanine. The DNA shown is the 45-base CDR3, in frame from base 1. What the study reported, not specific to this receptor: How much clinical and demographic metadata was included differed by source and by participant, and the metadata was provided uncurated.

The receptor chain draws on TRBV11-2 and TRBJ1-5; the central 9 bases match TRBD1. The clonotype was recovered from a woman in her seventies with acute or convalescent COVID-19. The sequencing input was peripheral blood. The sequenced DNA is TGTGCCAGCAGCTCGGGACAGGGAAACGGTCAGCCCCAGCATTTT. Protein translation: CASSSGQGNGQPQHF.